The clone carrying this T cell receptor (beta chain) was recorded a few times. Its antigen remains unknown. The data stem from a study of CD8 T cells in ankylosing spondylitis. General study points: Matched ankylosing spondylitis synovial fluid reportedly showed significant enrichment of disease-linked clones.

CDR3 length: 14 amino acids. Trimming cost V 3 bases and J 6 bases; bases outside gene matches: 8. Germline CDR1 is SGHKS and CDR2 is YYEKEE (reference sequence). TCRdb processed the 5' RACE reads anew with MiXCR; each CDR3 protein has one entry. Altogether a few hundred thousand distinct CDR3 sequences are present, around 21% being singletons, with the ten largest covering 3.5%. Sequencing was performed on blood, either unsorted or a sorted T cell fraction (not recorded which). This clonotype was sampled from a female donor with ankylosing spondylitis or in good health (not recorded which). The chain has TRBV5-5 and TRBJ2-7; 8 bases match TRBD2. CDR3 DNA sequence: TGTGCCAGCAGCTCCCTAATAGCGGGAAGCGAGCAGTACTTC. It translates to CASSSLIAGSEQYF.